The present T cell receptor (beta chain) was sequenced within a study of cytomegalovirus exposure and HLA in healthy donors. The CDR3 sequence is 14 residues long. Germline lookup yields CDR1 SGHNT and CDR2 YENEEA. V lost 2 bases, J lost 7 bases, and 5 bases stayed unmatched. PCR involved 60 Vbeta and 13 Jbeta primers. Sequencing used immunoSEQ multiplex PCR; TCRdb keeps in-frame clones, though not all of them. The data hold 150,000 to 200,000 clones, with roughly four fifths observed a single time. Although they were nominally healthy when sampled, donors likely had unrecorded immune exposures. The V call is TRBV11-3, the J call TRBJ2-1, with 7 bases fitting TRBD2. The sequenced material came from PBMCs. The sequence was obtained from a man younger than 35 in good health and CMV-seronegative. CDR3 region: CASSLNGGGNEQFF. DNA of the CDR3: TGTGCCAGCAGCTTAAATGGGGGGGGAAATGAGCAGTTCTTC.